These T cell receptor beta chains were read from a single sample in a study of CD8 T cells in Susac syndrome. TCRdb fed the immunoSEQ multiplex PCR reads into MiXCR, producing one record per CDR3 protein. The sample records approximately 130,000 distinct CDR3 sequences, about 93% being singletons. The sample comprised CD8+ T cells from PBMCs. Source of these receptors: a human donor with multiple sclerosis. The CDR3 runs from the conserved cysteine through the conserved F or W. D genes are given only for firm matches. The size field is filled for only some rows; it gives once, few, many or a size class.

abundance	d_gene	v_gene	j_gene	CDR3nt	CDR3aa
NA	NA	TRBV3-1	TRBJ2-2	TGTGCCAGCAGCCAAGACTTAGCGTTGAACACCGGGGAGCTGTTTTTT	CASSQDLALNTGELFF
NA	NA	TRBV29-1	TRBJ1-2	TGCAGCGTTGAAGACGGCACCTATGGCTACACCTTC	CSVEDGTYGYTF
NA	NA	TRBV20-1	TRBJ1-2	TGCAGTGCTAGAGAGGGATGGGGAGGTGGTAACTATGGCTACACCTTC	CSAREGWGGGNYGYTF
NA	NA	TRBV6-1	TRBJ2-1	TGTGCCAGCAGTTCCCAGCTCGATGAGCAGTTCTTC	CASSSQLDEQFF
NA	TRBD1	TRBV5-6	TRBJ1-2	TGTGCCAGCAGTTCCGGGACAGGGGGCCGGGGCTACACCTTC	CASSSGTGGRGYTF
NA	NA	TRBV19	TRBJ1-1	TGTGCCAGTAGAACCGGGACAATCGGTGAAGCTTTCTTT	CASRTGTIGEAFF
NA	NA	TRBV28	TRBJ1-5	TGTGCCAGCAGTTTATTACAGGGACCAGTAAGCAATCAGCCCCAGCATTTT	CASSLLQGPVSNQPQHF
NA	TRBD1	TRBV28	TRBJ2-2	TGTGCCAGCAGTCTATGGGCAGGGACAGGGAGGACCGGGGAGCTGTTTTTT	CASSLWAGTGRTGELFF
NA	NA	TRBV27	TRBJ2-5	TGTGCCAGCAGTTGGGACATTGAAGAGACCCAGTACTTC	CASSWDIEETQYF
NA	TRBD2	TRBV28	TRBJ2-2	TGTGCCAGCACCACAGATCGCTGGCGGGAGGACACCGGGGAGCTGTTTTTT	CASTTDRWREDTGELFF
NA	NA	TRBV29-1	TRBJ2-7	TGCAGCGTTGGCGAGCGAAACTCCTACGAGCAGTACTTC	CSVGERNSYEQYF
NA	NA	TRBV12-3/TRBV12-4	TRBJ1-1	TGTGCCATCCGGACGTTGGGGACCGTGGCTTTCTTT	CAIRTLGTVAFF
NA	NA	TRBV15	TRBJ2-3	TGTGCCACCAGCGGACGTATTCCAGATACGCAGTATTTT	CATSGRIPDTQYF
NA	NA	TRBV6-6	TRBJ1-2	TGTGCCAGCAGTGCTGATCTCGGGTATGGCTACACCTTC	CASSADLGYGYTF
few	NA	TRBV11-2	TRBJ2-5	TGTGCCAGCAGCGGTGAAGAGACCCAGTACTTC	CASSGEETQYF
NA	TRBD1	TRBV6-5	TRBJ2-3	TGTGCCAGCAGTCTCGGGACAGGGAAAGATACGCAGTATTTT	CASSLGTGKDTQYF
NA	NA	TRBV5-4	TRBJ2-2	TGTGCCAGCAGCTTGGAAGGGTGGGGGCGCACCGGGGAGCTGTTTTTT	CASSLEGWGRTGELFF
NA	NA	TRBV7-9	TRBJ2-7	TGTGCCAGCAGCTACATTCCGGGGAACGAGCAGTACTTC	CASSYIPGNEQYF
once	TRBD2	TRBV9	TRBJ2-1	TGTGCCAGCAGCGTAGGTGGTAGCGGGAAGGATGAGCAGTTCTTC	CASSVGGSGKDEQFF
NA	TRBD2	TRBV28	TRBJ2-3	TGTGCCAGCAGTTTAGATCTAGCGGGGAACACAGATACGCAGTATTTT	CASSLDLAGNTDTQYF
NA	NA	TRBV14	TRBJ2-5	TGTGCCAGCAGCCAAGATTTGGGGGACGGGCAAGAGACCCAGTACTTC	CASSQDLGDGQETQYF
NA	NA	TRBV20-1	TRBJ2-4	TGCAGTGCTAGAGTTCCTCCTTCGGGAAGCATTCAGTACTTC	CSARVPPSGSIQYF
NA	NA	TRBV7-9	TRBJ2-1	TGTGCCAGCAGCCCCCTTTTGGAGAATGAGCAGTTCTTC	CASSPLLENEQFF
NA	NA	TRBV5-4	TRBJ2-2	TGTGCCAGCAGCTTTTACAGGGGAGGGACCGGGGAGCTGTTTTTT	CASSFYRGGTGELFF
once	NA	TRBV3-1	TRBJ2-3	TGTGCCAGCAGCCAGGGACGGGAGTTCCAGTATTTT	CASSQGREFQYF
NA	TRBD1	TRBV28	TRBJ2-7	TGTGCCAGCAGTGGGGACAGGGATTACGAGCAGTACTTC	CASSGDRDYEQYF
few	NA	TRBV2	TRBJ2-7	TGTGCCAGCAGTGCTTGGTACGAGCAGTACTTC	CASSAWYEQYF
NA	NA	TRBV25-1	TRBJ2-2	TGTGCCAGCAGTGAATTTAACTTCGGCGGGGAGCTGTTTTTT	CASSEFNFGGELFF
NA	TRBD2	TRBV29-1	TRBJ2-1	TGCAGCGTTGCGGGACTAAAAACGTCCGTTGAGCAGTTCTTC	CSVAGLKTSVEQFF
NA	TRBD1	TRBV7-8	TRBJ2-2	TGTGCCAGCAGCCCGAGGACAGGGGCTACCGGGGAGCTGTTTTTT	CASSPRTGATGELFF
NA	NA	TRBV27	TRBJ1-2	TGTGCCAGCAGTTTAAAGGGACGGGAGTATGGCTACACCTTC	CASSLKGREYGYTF
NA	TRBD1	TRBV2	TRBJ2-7	TGTGCCAGCAGCCTGAGACAGGGTCCCTACGAGCAGTACTTC	CASSLRQGPYEQYF
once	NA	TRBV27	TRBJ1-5	TGTGCCAGCGGTTCCCTTCAGCCCCAGCATTTT	CASGSLQPQHF
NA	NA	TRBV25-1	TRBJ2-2	TGTGCCAGCAGTCCTCCCCTCGGTGGGGAGCTGTTTTTT	CASSPPLGGELFF
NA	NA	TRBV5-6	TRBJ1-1	TGTGCCAGCACCTTTGATGACACTGAAGCTTTCTTT	CASTFDDTEAFF
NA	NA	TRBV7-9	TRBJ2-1	TGTGCCAGCAGCTCCACACAGACGGGAAGCTCCTACAATGAGCAGTTCTTC	CASSSTQTGSSYNEQFF
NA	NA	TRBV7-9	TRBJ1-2	TGTGCCAGCAACCGACCGGGACGGTGGGACTATGGCTACACCTTC	CASNRPGRWDYGYTF
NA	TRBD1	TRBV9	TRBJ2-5	TGTGCCAGCAGCCCTGGACAGGGCGGAGAGACCCAGTACTTC	CASSPGQGGETQYF
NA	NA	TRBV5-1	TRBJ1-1	TGCGCCAGCAGCTTGGCTGGCACCTACACTGAAGCTTTCTTT	CASSLAGTYTEAFF
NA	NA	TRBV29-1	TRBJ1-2	TGCAGCGTTGAAAGTCAGAACTATGGCTACACCTTC	CSVESQNYGYTF
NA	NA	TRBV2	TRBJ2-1	TGTGCCAGCAGTGAACCCCTTACCGGGGAGCAGTTCTTC	CASSEPLTGEQFF
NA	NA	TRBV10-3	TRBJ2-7	TGTGCCATCAGTGAGGCGGGACAGAGCGAGCAGTACTTC	CAISEAGQSEQYF